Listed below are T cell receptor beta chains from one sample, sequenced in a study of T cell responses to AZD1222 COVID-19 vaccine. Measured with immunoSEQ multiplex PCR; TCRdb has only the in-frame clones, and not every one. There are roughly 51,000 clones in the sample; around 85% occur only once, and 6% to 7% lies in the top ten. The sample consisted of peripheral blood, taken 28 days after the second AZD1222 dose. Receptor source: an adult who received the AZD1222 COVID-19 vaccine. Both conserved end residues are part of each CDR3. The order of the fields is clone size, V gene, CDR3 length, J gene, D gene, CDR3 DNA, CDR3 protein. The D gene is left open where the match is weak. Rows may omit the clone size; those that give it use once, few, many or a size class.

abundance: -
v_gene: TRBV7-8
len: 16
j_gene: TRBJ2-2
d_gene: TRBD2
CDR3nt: TGTGCCAGCAGCTACCGCCGGGACTACGACACCGGGGAGCTGTTTTTT
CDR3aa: CASSYRRDYDTGELFF

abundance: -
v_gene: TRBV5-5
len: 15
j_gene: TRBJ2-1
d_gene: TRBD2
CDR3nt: TGTGCCAGCAGCTCAACCGGGACTAGCGGGTCCACTTCCCTCTTC
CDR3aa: CASSSTGTSGSTSLF

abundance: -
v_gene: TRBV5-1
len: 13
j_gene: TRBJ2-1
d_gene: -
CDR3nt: TGCGCCAGCAGCAGGGAAGGCTACAATGAGCAGTTCTTC
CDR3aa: CASSREGYNEQFF

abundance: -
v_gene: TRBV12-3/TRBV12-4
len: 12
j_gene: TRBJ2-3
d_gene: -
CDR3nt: TGTGCCAGCAGTGGGGCCTCAGATACGCAGTATTTT
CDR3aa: CASSGASDTQYF

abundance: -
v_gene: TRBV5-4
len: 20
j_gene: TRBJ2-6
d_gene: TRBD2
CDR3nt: TGTGCCAGCAGTTTAGAAAGTGGGGACTACAAACCCTCTGGGGCCAACGTCCTGACTTTC
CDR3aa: CASSLESGDYKPSGANVLTF

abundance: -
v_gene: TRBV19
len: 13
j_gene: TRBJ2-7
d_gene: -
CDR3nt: TGTGCCAGTAGTCCCCCAATTGGTGACGAGCAGTACTTC
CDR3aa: CASSPPIGDEQYF

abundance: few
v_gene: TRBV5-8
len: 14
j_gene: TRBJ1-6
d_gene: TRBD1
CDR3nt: TGTGCCAGCAGCTCGACAGGGGGTATTTCACCCCTCCACTTT
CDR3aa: CASSSTGGISPLHF

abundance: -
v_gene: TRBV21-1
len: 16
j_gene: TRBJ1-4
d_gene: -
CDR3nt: TGTGCCAGCAGCAAGGACGAGAAGAACCCTAATGAAAAACTGTTTTTT
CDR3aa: CASSKDEKNPNEKLFF

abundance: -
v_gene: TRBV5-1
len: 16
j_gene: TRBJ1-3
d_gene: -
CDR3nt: TGCGCCAGCAGCTTGGGAGGGGTAGGGTCTGGAAACACCATATATTTT
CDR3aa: CASSLGGVGSGNTIYF

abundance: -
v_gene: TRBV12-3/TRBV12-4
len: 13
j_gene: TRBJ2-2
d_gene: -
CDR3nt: TGTGCCAGCAGAGTAAGGGGTACCGGGGAGCTGTTTTTT
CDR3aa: CASRVRGTGELFF

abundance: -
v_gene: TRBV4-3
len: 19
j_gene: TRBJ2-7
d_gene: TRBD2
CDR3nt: TGCGCCAGCAGCCAGATTTACTCGACTGGAGTAGCGGGAGCCTACGAGCAGTACTTC
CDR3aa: CASSQIYSTGVAGAYEQYF

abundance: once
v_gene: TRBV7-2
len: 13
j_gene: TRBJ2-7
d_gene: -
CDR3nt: TGTGTCAGCAGCTTTTTAGCGACCTACGAGCAGTACTTC
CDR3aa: CVSSFLATYEQYF

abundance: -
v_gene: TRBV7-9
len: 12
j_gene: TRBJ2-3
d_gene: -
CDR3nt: TGTGCCAGCAGCCCAAGTACAGATACGCAGTATTTT
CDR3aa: CASSPSTDTQYF

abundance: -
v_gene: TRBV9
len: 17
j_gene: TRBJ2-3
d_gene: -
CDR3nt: TGTGCCAGCAGCGTTAGAGGGAGATGGAGTAGCACAGATACGCAGTATTTT
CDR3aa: CASSVRGRWSSTDTQYF

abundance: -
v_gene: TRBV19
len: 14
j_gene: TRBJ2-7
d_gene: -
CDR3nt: TGTGCCAGTAGTATCGGTCAGGCCTCCTACGAGCAGTACTTC
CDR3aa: CASSIGQASYEQYF

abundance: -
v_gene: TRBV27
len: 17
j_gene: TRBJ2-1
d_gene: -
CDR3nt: TGTGCCAGCAGTTTCAGTGTGGGGGCCCTAAGCTACAATGAGCAGTTCTTC
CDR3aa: CASSFSVGALSYNEQFF

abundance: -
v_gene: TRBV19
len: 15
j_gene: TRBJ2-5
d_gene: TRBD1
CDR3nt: TGTGCCAGTAGTATTTCGGGACAGTTCCAAGAGACCCAGTACTTC
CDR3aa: CASSISGQFQETQYF

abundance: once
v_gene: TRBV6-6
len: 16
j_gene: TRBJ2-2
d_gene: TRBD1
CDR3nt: TGTGCCAGCAGTCACCCGGGACAGGGGAGGACCGGGGAGCTGTTTTTT
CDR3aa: CASSHPGQGRTGELFF

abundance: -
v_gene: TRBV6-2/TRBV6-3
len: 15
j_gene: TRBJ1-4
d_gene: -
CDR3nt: TGTGCCAGCAGTGACCGGGACGGAACTAATGAAAAACTGTTTTTT
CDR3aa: CASSDRDGTNEKLFF

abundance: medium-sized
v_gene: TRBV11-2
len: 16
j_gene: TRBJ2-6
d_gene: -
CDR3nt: TGTGCCAGCAGCCCGCGTCAGGGCTCTGGGGCCAACGTCCTGACTTTC
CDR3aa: CASSPRQGSGANVLTF

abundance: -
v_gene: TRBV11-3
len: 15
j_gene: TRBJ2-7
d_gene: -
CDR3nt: TGTGCCAGCAGCTTAGGCGGGCAGACGGGCTACGAGCAGTACTTC
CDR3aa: CASSLGGQTGYEQYF

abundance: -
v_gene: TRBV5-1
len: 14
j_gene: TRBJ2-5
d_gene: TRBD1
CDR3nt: TGCGCCAGCAGCTTCCAGGGACAGCAAGAGACCCAGTACTTC
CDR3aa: CASSFQGQQETQYF

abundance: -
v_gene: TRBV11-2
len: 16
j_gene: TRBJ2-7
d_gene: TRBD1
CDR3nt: TGTGCCAGCAGCTTAGGTACCGGGACAGGGACCCCTGAGCAGTACTTC
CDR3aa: CASSLGTGTGTPEQYF

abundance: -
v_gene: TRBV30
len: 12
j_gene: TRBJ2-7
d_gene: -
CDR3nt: TGTGCCTGGAGTGTACAGGGCTACGAGCAGTACTTC
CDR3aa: CAWSVQGYEQYF

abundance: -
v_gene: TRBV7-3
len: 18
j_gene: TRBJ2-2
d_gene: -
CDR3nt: TGTGCCAGCAGCTCGCCCGGGGGCACAGGACCGAACACCGGGGAGCTGTTTTTT
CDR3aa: CASSSPGGTGPNTGELFF

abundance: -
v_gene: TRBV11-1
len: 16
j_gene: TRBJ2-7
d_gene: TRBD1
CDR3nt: TGTGCCAGCAGCATTCGGACAGGGCCTTTTTTTTTGGAGCAGTACTTC
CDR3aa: CASSIRTGPFFLEQYF

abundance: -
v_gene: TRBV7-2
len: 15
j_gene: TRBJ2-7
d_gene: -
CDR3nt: TGTGCCAGCAGCTTAGGGCTTTACGGATCCTACGAGCAGTACTTC
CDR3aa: CASSLGLYGSYEQYF

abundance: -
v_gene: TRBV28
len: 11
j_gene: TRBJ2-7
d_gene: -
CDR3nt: TGTGCCAGCAGTTTAGGCTACGAGCAGTACTTC
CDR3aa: CASSLGYEQYF

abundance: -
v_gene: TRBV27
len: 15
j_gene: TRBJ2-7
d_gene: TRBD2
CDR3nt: TGTGCCAGCAGCTGGAGCGGGACTAGCGGCTACGAGCAGTACTTC
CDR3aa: CASSWSGTSGYEQYF

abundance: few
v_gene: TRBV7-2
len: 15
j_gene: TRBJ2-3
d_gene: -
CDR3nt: TGTGCCAGCAGCTTAGCGGGGCGAAGCACAGATACGCAGTATTTT
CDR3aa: CASSLAGRSTDTQYF

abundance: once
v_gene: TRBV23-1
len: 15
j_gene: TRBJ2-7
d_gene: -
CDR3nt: TGCGCCAGCAGTCCCCCGGGGCCAGGGGCGCCTGAGCAGTACTTC
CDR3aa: CASSPPGPGAPEQYF

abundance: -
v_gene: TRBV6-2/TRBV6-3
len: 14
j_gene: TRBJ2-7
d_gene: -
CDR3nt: TGTGCCAGCAGCCTGCCCCAGGGGCGCCACGAGCAGTACTTC
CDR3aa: CASSLPQGRHEQYF

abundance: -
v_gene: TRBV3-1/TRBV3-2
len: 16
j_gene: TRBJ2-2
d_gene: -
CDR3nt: TGTGCCAGCAGCCAAGATGGTCAGGGAGTCACCGGGGAGCTGTTTTTT
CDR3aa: CASSQDGQGVTGELFF

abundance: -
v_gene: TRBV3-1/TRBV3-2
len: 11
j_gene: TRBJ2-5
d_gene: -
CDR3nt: TGTGCCAGCAGGCTAAGGGAGGCCCAGTACTTC
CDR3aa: CASRLREAQYF

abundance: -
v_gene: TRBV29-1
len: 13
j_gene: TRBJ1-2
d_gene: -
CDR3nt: TGCAGCGTTGAAGGGGGACCCAGGGGCGGCTACACCTTC
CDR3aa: CSVEGGPRGGYTF

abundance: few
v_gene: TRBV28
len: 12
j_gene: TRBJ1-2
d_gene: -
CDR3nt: TGTGCCAGCACCAGGGCCGATAGGGGCTACACCTTC
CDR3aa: CASTRADRGYTF

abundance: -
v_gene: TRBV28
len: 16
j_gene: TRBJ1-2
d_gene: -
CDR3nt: TGTGCCAGCAGTTTATCGGGGCAGGATTCTAACTATGGCTACACCTTC
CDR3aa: CASSLSGQDSNYGYTF

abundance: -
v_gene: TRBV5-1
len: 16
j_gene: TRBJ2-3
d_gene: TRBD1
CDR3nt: TGCGCCAGCAGCGCGATAGGACAGGGGGGGACAGATACGCAGTATTTT
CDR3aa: CASSAIGQGGTDTQYF

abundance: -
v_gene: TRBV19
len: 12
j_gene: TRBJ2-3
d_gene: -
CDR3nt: TGTGCCAGTAGTATACGGCCAGATACGCAGTATTTT
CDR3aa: CASSIRPDTQYF

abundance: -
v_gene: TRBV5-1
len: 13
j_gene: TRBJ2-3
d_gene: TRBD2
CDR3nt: TGCGCCAGCAGCGCGGGGGACACAGATACGCAGTATTTT
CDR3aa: CASSAGDTDTQYF

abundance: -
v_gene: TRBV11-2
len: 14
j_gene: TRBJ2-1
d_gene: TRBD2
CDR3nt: TGTGCCAGCAGCCCCCCGGGACTAGCGGGCTACGGAGTCTTC
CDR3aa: CASSPPGLAGYGVF

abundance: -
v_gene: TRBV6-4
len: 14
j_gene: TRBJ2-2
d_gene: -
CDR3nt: TGTGCCAGCAGAAGTGAGGGGAACACCGGGGAGCTGTTTTTT
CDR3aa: CASRSEGNTGELFF

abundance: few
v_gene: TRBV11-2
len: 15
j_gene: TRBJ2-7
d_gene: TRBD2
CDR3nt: TGTGCCAGCAGCAGGAATAGCGGGAGTGGGAGCGAGCAGTACTTC
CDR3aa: CASSRNSGSGSEQYF

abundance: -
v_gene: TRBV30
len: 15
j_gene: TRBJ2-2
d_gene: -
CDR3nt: TGTGCCTGGAGTGTAAGACAGGATAACACCGGGGAGCTGTTTTTT
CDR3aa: CAWSVRQDNTGELFF